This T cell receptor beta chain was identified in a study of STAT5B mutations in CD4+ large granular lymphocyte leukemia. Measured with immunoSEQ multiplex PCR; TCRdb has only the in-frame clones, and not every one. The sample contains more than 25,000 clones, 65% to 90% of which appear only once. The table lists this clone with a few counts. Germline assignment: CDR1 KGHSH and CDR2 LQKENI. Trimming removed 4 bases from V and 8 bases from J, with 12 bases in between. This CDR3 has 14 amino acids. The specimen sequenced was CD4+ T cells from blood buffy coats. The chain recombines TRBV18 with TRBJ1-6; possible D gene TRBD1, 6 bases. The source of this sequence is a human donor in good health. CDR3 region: CASSLTGFDSPLHF. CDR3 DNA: TGTGCCAGCTCACTAACAGGGTTTGATTCACCCCTCCACTTT.